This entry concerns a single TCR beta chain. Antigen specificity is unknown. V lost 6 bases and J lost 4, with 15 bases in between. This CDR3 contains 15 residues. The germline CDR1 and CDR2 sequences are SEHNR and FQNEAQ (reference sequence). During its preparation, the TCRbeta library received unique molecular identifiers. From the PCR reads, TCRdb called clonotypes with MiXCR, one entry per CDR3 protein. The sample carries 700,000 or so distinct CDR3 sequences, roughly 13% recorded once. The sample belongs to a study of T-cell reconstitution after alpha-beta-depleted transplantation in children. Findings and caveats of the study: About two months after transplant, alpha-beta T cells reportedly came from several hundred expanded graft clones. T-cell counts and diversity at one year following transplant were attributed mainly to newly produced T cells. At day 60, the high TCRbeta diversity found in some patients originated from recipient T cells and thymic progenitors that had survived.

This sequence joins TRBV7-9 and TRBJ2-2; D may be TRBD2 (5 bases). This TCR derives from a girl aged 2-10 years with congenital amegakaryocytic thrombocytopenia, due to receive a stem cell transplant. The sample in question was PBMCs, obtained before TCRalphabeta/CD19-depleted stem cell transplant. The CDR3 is CASRSGSGLTGELFF. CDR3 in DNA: TGTGCCAGCAGAAGCGGTTCAGGCCTCACCGGGGAGCTGTTTTTT.